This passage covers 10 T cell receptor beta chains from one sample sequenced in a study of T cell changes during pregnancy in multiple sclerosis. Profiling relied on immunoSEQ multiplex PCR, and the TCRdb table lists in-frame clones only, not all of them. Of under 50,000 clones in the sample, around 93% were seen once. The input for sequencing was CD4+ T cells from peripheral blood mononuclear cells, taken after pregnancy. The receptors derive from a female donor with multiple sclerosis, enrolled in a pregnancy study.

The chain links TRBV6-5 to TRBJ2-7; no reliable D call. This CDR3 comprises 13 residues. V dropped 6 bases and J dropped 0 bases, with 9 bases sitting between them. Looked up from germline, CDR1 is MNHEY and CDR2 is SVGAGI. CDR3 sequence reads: CASRVFGSYEQYF. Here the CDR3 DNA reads TGTGCCAGCAGAGTCTTCGGCTCCTACGAGCAGTACTTC.

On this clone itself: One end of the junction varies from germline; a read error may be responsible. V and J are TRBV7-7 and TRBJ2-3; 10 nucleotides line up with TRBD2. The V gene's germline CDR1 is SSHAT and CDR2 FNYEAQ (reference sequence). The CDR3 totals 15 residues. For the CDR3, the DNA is TGTGCTAGCAGCCTTGGACTAGCGGGCACAGATACGCAGTATTTT. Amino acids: CASSLGLAGTDTQYF. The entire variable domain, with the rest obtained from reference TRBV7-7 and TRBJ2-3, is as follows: GAGVSQSPRYKVTKRGQDVTLRCDPISSHATLYWYQQALGQGPEFLTYFNYEAQPDKSGLPSDRFSAERPEGSISTLTIQRTEQRDSAMYRCASSLGLAGTDTQYFGPGTRLTVL.

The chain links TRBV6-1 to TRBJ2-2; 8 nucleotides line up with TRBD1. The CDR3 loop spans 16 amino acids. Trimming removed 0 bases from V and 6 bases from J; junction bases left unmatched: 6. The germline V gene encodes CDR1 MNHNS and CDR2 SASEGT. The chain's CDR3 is CASSEAWTGPAGELFF. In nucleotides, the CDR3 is TGTGCCAGCAGTGAAGCCTGGACAGGGCCGGCCGGGGAGCTGTTTTTT.

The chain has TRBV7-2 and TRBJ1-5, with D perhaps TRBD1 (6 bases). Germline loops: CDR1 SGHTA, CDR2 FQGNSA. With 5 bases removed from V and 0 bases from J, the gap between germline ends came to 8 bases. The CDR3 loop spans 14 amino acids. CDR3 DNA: TGTGCCAGCAGCCGAGGGGGTAGCAATCAGCCCCAGCATTTT. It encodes CASSRGGSNQPQHF.

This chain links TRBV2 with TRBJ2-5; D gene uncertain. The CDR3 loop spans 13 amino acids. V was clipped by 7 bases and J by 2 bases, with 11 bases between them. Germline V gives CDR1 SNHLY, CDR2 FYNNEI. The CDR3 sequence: CASTTRRQETQYF. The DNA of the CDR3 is TGTGCCAGCACCACGAGGAGACAAGAGACCCAGTACTTC.

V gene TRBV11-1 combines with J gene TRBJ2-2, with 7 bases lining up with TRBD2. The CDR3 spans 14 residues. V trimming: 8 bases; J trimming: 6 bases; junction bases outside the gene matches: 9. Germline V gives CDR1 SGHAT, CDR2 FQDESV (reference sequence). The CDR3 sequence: CASEGRVFAGELFF. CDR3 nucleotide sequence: TGTGCCAGCGAGGGGAGGGTTTTTGCCGGGGAGCTGTTTTTT.

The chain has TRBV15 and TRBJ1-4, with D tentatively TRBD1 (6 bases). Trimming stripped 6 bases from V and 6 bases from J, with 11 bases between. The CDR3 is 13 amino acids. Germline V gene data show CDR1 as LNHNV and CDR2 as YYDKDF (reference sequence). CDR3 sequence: CATRTTGYEKLFF. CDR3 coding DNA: TGTGCCACCAGGACCACAGGGTATGAAAAACTGTTTTTT.

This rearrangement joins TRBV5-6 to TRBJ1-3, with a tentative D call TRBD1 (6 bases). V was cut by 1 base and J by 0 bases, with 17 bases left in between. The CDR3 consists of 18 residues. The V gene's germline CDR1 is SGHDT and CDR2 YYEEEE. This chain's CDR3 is CASSLLVGGDLSGNTIYF. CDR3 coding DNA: TGTGCCAGCAGCTTGTTGGTAGGGGGGGATCTCTCTGGAAACACCATATATTTT.

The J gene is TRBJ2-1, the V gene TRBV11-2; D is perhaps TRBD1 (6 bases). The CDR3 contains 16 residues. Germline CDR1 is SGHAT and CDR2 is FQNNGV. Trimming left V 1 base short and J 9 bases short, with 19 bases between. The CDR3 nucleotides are TGTGCCAGCAGCTTAGGAAGCCCAAAAGGGGGAGTTGAGCAGTTCTTC. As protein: CASSLGSPKGGVEQFF. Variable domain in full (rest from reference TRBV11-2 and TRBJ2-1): EAGVAQSPRYKIIEKRQSVAFWCNPISGHATLYWYQQILGQGPKLLIQFQNNGVVDDSQLPKDRFSAERLKGVDSTLKIQPAKLEDSAVYLCASSLGSPKGGVEQFFGPGTRLTVL.

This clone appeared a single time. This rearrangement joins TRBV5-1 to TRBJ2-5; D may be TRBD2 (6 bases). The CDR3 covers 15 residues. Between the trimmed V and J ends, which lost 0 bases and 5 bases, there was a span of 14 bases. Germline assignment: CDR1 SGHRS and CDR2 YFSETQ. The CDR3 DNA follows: TGCGCCAGCAGCTTGGCTGGTAGGAGGGCGGAGACCCAGTACTTC. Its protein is CASSLAGRRAETQYF. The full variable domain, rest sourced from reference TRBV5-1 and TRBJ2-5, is KAGVTQTPRYLIKTRGQQVTLSCSPISGHRSVSWYQQTPGQGLQFLFEYFSETQRNKGNFPGRFSGRQFSNSRSEMNVSTLELGDSALYLCASSLAGRRAETQYFGPGTRLLVL.